This T cell receptor (beta chain) is drawn from a study of T cell changes during pregnancy in multiple sclerosis. Clones were sequenced by immunoSEQ multiplex PCR, and TCRdb holds only the in-frame ones, with some missing. In the table there are tens of thousands of clones, around 91% of which are singletons. In germline, CDR1 is SGHNT, CDR2 YYREEE (reference sequence). The CDR3 runs 12 residues. Trimming took off 0 bases at V and 8 bases at J, with 6 bases between the two ends. The TCR comes from a female donor with multiple sclerosis, enrolled in a pregnancy study. The chain combines TRBV5-4 with TRBJ2-1; D is unclear. The specimen comprised CD8+ T cells from peripheral blood mononuclear cells, sampled in the second trimester of pregnancy. The CDR3 protein is CASSLEQDEQFF. Here the CDR3 DNA reads TGTGCCAGCAGCTTGGAGCAGGATGAGCAGTTCTTC.